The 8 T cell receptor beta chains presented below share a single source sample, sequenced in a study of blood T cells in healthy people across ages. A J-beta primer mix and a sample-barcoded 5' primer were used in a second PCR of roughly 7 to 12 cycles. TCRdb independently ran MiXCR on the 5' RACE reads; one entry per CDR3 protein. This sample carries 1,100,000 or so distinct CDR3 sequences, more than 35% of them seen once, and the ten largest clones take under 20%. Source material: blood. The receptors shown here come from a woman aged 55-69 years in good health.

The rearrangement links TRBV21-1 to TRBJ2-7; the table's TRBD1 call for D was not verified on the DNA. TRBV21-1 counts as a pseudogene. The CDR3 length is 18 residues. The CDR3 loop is CASRAKIFRDRGFYEQYF. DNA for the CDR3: TGTGCCAGCAGAGCAAAGATTTTTCGGGACAGGGGATTCTACGAGCAGTACTTC.

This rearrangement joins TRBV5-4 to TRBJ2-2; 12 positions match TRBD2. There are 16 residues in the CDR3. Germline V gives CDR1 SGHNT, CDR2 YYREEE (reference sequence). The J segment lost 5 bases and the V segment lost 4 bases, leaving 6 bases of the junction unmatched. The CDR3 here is CASSLPTSGSTGELFF. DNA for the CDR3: TGTGCCAGCAGCCTTCCGACTAGCGGGAGTACCGGGGAGCTGTTTTTT.

The DNA of the CDR3 is TGTGCCAGCAGCTGGAGCGGGAGAAATGAGCAGTTCTTC. Residues: CASSWSGRNEQFF. V is TRBV7-3 and J is TRBJ2-1; 8 nucleotides line up with TRBD2. This CDR3 spans 13 amino acids. V lost 4 bases and J lost 7; bases outside the gene matches: 3. In germline, CDR1 is SGHTA, CDR2 FQGTGA.

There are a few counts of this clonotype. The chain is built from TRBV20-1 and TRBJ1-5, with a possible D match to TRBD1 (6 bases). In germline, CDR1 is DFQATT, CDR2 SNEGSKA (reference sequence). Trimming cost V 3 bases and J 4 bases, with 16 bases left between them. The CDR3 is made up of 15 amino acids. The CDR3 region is CSARNRRGTNQPQHF. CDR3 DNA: TGCAGTGCTAGGAACAGGAGGGGGACGAATCAGCCCCAGCATTTT.

The CDR3 sequence is CASSSGSTGIETQYF. In DNA, the CDR3 is TGCGCCAGCAGCTCCGGGTCAACAGGGATAGAGACCCAGTACTTC. The rearrangement joins TRBV5-1 to TRBJ2-5; possibly TRBD1 for D (6 bases). The CDR3 loop spans 15 amino acids. Germline CDR1 and CDR2: SGHRS and YFSETQ. The ends were cut back, 3 bases at V and 4 bases at J, with 16 bases in the middle.

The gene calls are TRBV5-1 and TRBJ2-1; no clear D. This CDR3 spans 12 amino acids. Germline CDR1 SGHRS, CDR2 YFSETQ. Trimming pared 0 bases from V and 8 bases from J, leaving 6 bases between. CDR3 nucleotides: TGCGCCAGCAGCTTGGGTCCGGATGAGCAGTTCTTC. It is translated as CASSLGPDEQFF.

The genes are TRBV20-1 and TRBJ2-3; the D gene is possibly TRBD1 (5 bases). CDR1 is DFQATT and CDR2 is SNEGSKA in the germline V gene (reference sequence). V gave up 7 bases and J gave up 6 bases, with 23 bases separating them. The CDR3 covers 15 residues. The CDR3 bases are TGCAGTGTCATCAGGGCGAGCCCAAAATTGGATACGCAGTATTTT. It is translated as CSVIRASPKLDTQYF.

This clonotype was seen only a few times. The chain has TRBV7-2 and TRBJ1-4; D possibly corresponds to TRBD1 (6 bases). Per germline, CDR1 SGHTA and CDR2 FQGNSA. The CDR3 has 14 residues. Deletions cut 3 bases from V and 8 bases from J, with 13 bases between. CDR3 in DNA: TGTGCCAGCAGCTTCTCAGGGGAAAGCGAAAAACTGTTTTTT. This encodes CASSFSGESEKLFF.